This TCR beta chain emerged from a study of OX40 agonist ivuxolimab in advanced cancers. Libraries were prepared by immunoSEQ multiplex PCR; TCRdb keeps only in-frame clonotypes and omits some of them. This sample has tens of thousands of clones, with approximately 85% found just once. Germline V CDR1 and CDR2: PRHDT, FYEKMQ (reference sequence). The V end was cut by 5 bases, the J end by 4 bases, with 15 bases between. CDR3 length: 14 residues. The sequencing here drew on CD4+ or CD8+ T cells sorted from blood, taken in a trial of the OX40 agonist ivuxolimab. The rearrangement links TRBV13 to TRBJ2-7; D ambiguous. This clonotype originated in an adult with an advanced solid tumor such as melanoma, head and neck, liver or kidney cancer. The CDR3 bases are TGTGCCAGCAGCCCCGGCGTGGCCGATTACGAGCAGTACTTC. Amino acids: CASSPGVADYEQYF.